These 21 T cell receptor beta chains share one sample of origin, sequenced in a study of T cell responses to AZD1222 COVID-19 vaccine. Some clones are missing from TCRdb's copy, which holds only in-frame ones; the method was immunoSEQ multiplex PCR. Among 65,000 to 95,000 clones, 70% to 90% were seen once, and the ten largest hold approximately 13%. Sequencing was performed on peripheral blood, taken on day 0 of AZD1222 vaccination. The receptors were sampled from an adult in good health.

This rearrangement joins TRBV7-8 to TRBJ1-2, with D hard to call. This CDR3 comprises 15 residues. V was cut by 1 base and J by 0 bases, with 9 bases left in between. Germline V gene lookup returns CDR1 SGHVS and CDR2 FQNEAQ. For the CDR3, the DNA is TGTGCCAGCAGCTTAGGTGGAAGAGCTAACTATGGCTACACCTTC. Translating it yields CASSLGGRANYGYTF. Using reference TRBV7-8 and TRBJ1-2 for the parts outside the CDR3, the full variable domain is GAGVSQSPRYKVAKRGQDVALRCDPISGHVSLFWYQQALGQGPEFLTYFQNEAQLDKSGLPSDRFFAERPEGSVSTLKIQRTQQEDSAVYLCASSLGGRANYGYTFGSGTRLTVV.

This CDR3 reads CSVENFGQKYTF. The CDR3 nucleotides are TGCAGCGTTGAAAACTTTGGACAGAAGTACACCTTC. This chain joins TRBV29-1 and TRBJ1-2; D perhaps matches TRBD1 (6 bases). V lost 2 bases to trimming and J lost 11 bases, with 15 bases between them. Germline CDR1 is SQVTM and CDR2 is ANQGSEA. CDR3 length equals 12 residues.

The rearrangement joins TRBV19 to TRBJ1-2; D uncertain. This CDR3 spans 15 amino acids. Germline loops: CDR1 LNHDA, CDR2 SQIVND (reference sequence). Trimming cost V 4 bases and J 4 bases, with 16 bases left between them. CDR3: CASSTDGYAGYGYTF. CDR3 DNA: TGTGCCAGTAGTACGGACGGTTATGCGGGCTATGGCTACACCTTC.

The V call is TRBV6-2 or TRBV6-3, the J call TRBJ2-1, with 7 bases aligning to TRBD2. The V gene end was trimmed by 0 bases and the J gene end by 6 bases; junction bases not matched to a gene: 5. Germline CDR1 MNHEY, CDR2 SVGEGT. The CDR3 consists of 15 residues. This CDR3 reads CASSYSSPGGNEQFF. CDR3 DNA sequence: TGTGCCAGCAGTTACTCCTCTCCGGGGGGCAATGAGCAGTTCTTC.

This sequence joins TRBV7-2 and TRBJ2-2; D may be TRBD1 (6 bases). Germline loops: CDR1 SGHTA, CDR2 FQGNSA. Between the trimmed V and J ends, which lost 4 bases and 0 bases, there was a span of 9 bases. This CDR3 has 15 amino acids. The CDR3 protein is CASSSGQTNTGELFF. The CDR3, as DNA: TGTGCCAGCAGCTCCGGACAGACGAACACCGGGGAGCTGTTTTTT. Looking up the rest from reference TRBV7-2 and TRBJ2-2 gives the full variable domain: GAGVSQSPSNKVTEKGKDVELRCDPISGHTALYWYRQSLGQGLEFLIYFQGNSAPDKSGLPSDRFSAERTGGSVSTLTIQRTQQEDSAVYLCASSSGQTNTGELFFGEGSRLTVL.

The gene calls are TRBV13 and TRBJ2-3, with D uncertain. Trimming took 6 bases from V and 11 from J, leaving 3 bases between them. The CDR3 runs to 8 residues. Germline V gives CDR1 PRHDT, CDR2 FYEKMQ (reference sequence). The CDR3 bases are TGTGCCAGCAGTATGCAGTATTTT. Amino acid sequence: CASSMQYF.

Only one count was recorded for this clone. The gene calls are TRBV25-1 and TRBJ1-2; 7 bases match TRBD1. This CDR3 contains 13 residues. Germline values: CDR1 MGHDK, CDR2 SYGVNS. With V trimmed by 2 bases and J by 4 bases, 1 base remained unmatched. The CDR3 nucleotides are TGTGCCAGCAGTGAAGGGACAGCCTATGGCTACACCTTC. It yields the protein CASSEGTAYGYTF.

This chain connects TRBV5-4 to TRBJ2-3, with TRBD1 as a possible D gene (6 bases). The germline CDR1 and CDR2 sequences are SGHNT and YYREEE (reference sequence). Between the trimmed V and J ends, which lost 4 bases and 0 bases, there was a span of 21 bases. CDR3 size: 18 residues. In DNA, the CDR3 is TGTGCCAGCAGCCCCCGGCCCCTGACAGGTACCAGCACAGATACGCAGTATTTT. It encodes CASSPRPLTGTSTDTQYF.

This chain uses TRBV9 with TRBJ2-3; TRBD2 aligns across 15 bases. The CDR3 spans 19 residues. Unmatched junction bases numbered 6, after V lost 0 bases and J lost 1 base. Looked up from germline, CDR1 is SGDLS and CDR2 is YYNGEE. The CDR3, as DNA: TGTGCCAGCAGCGTAGAGCCACGGACTAGCGGGGGGGGCACAGATACGCAGTATTTT. As protein: CASSVEPRTSGGGTDTQYF.

The chain combines TRBV7-8 with TRBJ1-5; D is ambiguous. Trimming cost V 1 base and J 1 base, with 2 bases left between them. Germline V gene sequence: CDR1 SGHVS, CDR2 FQNEAQ. The CDR3 loop spans 13 amino acids. The chain's CDR3 is CASSLVSNQPQHF. In DNA, the CDR3 is TGTGCCAGCAGCTTAGTAAGCAATCAGCCCCAGCATTTT.

The V and J genes are TRBV15 and TRBJ1-4; tentative D call: TRBD1 (5 bases). CDR1 is LNHNV and CDR2 is YYDKDF in the germline V gene (reference sequence). V lost 2 bases and J lost 5, with 9 bases in between. CDR3 size: 14 residues. The CDR3 loop reads CATSRRGGNEKLFF. The CDR3 nucleotides are TGTGCCACCAGCAGAAGGGGTGGAAATGAAAAACTGTTTTTT.

The chain links TRBV24-1 to TRBJ2-3, with TRBD1 identical over 10 bases. The CDR3 contains 14 residues. Germline values: CDR1 KGHDR, CDR2 SFDVKD. The J segment lost 5 bases and the V segment lost 9 bases, leaving 7 bases of the junction unmatched. DNA of the CDR3: TGTGCCACCCATGATGGACAGGGGGGAGATACGCAGTATTTT. Amino acids: CATHDGQGGDTQYF.

This clone appeared once. V usage is TRBV7-2 and J usage is TRBJ2-7; 8 positions match TRBD1. Unmatched junction bases numbered 8, after V lost 3 bases and J lost 7 bases. CDR3 size: 14 residues. The germline gives CDR1 SGHTA, CDR2 FQGNSA. The CDR3 loop reads CASSFRQGAREQYF. Here the CDR3 DNA reads TGTGCCAGCAGCTTTAGGCAGGGGGCGCGAGAGCAGTACTTC.

The gene calls are TRBV2 and TRBJ1-5, with TRBD1 as a possible D gene (5 bases). This CDR3 spans 14 amino acids. The germline gives CDR1 SNHLY, CDR2 FYNNEI. The V end was cut by 9 bases, the J end by 2 bases, with 14 bases between. The CDR3 spells CASLDTGGNQPQHF. CDR3 sequence (DNA): TGTGCCAGTTTGGACACGGGGGGCAATCAGCCCCAGCATTTT.

V usage is TRBV9 and J usage is TRBJ2-3; tentative D call: TRBD2 (5 bases). The V end lost 3 bases, the J end lost 0 bases, and 11 bases lay between the germline ends. The CDR3 has 15 residues. In germline, CDR1 is SGDLS, CDR2 YYNGEE. The CDR3 here is CASSATDFSTDTQYF. The DNA of the CDR3 is TGTGCCAGCAGCGCCACGGACTTTAGCACAGATACGCAGTATTTT.

The J gene is TRBJ2-1, the V gene TRBV29-1, with D possibly being TRBD2 (6 bases). Trimming took 7 bases from V and 2 from J, leaving 12 bases between them. Germline V gene data show CDR1 as SQVTM and CDR2 as ANQGSEA. This CDR3 is 13 amino acids long. CDR3 residues: CSAKGGAYNEQFF. CDR3 bases: TGCAGCGCCAAGGGAGGAGCCTACAATGAGCAGTTCTTC.

This clone was recorded once. The genes are TRBV11-2 and TRBJ1-1, with D possibly being TRBD1 (6 bases). Between the trimmed V and J ends, which lost 1 base and 3 bases, there was a span of 12 bases. Germline V CDR1 and CDR2: SGHAT, FQNNGV. The CDR3 sequence is 15 residues long. CDR3 sequence reads: CASSLVVGGYTEAFF. CDR3 nucleotide sequence: TGTGCCAGCAGCTTAGTTGTAGGGGGGTACACTGAAGCTTTCTTT.

This clone was found once. The chain is built from TRBV9 and TRBJ1-2; D is perhaps TRBD1 (6 bases). The CDR3 spans 15 residues. V lost 0 bases and J lost 3, with 12 bases in between. CDR1 is SGDLS, CDR2 YYNGEE, per germline. The CDR3 bases are TGTGCCAGCAGCGTAGCTTTAGGACAGTACTATGGCTACACCTTC. The encoded protein is CASSVALGQYYGYTF.

The chain has TRBV6-5 and TRBJ2-1; 8 bases map to TRBD2. There are 15 residues in the CDR3. The germline V gene encodes CDR1 MNHEY and CDR2 SVGAGI. Losses at the gene ends were 8 bases for V and 0 bases for J; bases not matched to a gene: 6. DNA of the CDR3: TGTGCCAGCGGAACCGGGGGGGCCTCCTACAATGAGCAGTTCTTC. Translation gives CASGTGGASYNEQFF.

This chain links TRBV29-1 with TRBJ2-5; TRBD2 agrees at 9 bases. Germline values: CDR1 SQVTM, CDR2 ANQGSEA. The V gene end was trimmed by 6 bases and the J gene end by 5 bases; junction bases not matched to a gene: 7. The CDR3 is made up of 13 amino acids. CDR3 region: CSVARGGTETQYF. The CDR3 nucleotides read TGCAGCGTGGCGCGGGGGGGGACGGAGACCCAGTACTTC.

A single count supports this clone. The genes are TRBV30 and TRBJ1-1; TRBD1 is a possible D gene (5 bases). V was pared by 0 bases and J by 4 bases, with 15 bases between. Germline CDR1 is GTSNPN and CDR2 is SVGIG (reference sequence). There are 15 residues in the CDR3. The CDR3 DNA reads as TGTGCCTGGAGTGTCAGCTCCGTGGGGGGCACTGAAGCTTTCTTT. This gives the protein CAWSVSSVGGTEAFF.